This TCR beta chain derives from a study of cytomegalovirus exposure and HLA in healthy donors. Broader study findings: Immune exposure information available was restricted to CMV serostatus. Excluded: some indistinguishable V segments such as TRBV6-2 and TRBV6-3. In a later analysis, CMV-associated beta chains were mostly HLA-associated, it appeared.

This CDR3 is 15 amino acids long. The germline V gene encodes CDR1 SGDLS and CDR2 YYNGEE. J gave up 2 bases and V 6 bases, and 7 bases lay outside the gene matches. 13 Jbeta primers and 60 Vbeta primers were used for the PCR. Data came from immunoSEQ multiplex PCR; TCRdb stores just in-frame clones and leaves some out. The data hold about 160,000 clones, with roughly 72% observed a single time. As for this clone: Its antigen remains unidentified.

Sequencing was done on a sample of PBMCs. The TCR originated in a man between 40 and 49 years old in good health and CMV-seropositive. The V call is TRBV9, the J call TRBJ2-2, with 7 bases that match TRBD2. The CDR3 here is CASTIRGDNTGELFF. The CDR3 DNA sequence: TGTGCCAGCACTATACGGGGGGATAACACCGGGGAGCTGTTTTTT.